This TCR beta chain appears in the sequencing data of a study of blood T cell repertoires in COVID-19 (dated by TCRdb to the early 2020s). At the level of the whole study: The collaborator samples originated in the United States, Italy and Spain and spanned the acute and convalescent phases of COVID-19. HLA class I and class II types, where available, came from metadata supplied by the sample provider rather than from assay-based typing. The prospective study material was composed of cDNA or gDNA derived from T cells, B-cell-depleted T cells, or PBMCs. A de-identified subject ID, COVID-19 status, age in years and sex were almost always included in the sample metadata. The repertoires were released in a freely available public database meant as a resource for research on the immune response to SARS-CoV-2. The samples were drawn from two sources: the first 160 participants of the ongoing ImmuneRACE study, and some 1,300 subjects contributed by 6 global collaborators. Subjects who had been exposed to COVID-19, were actively infected with it, or had recovered from it provided the deeply sampled blood TCRbeta repertoires that made up the dataset. On the study overall, not on this receptor specifically: The quantity of clinical and demographic metadata differed by source and by participant and was supplied without curation.

Enrolling through a virtual design, the prospective study's participants ranged in age from roughly 18 to 95 years and lived across approximately 25 United States geographic areas. In the prospective study, participants were assigned to cohorts based on the clinical history participants reported in a screening survey and a study questionnaire. Recovered participants in ImmuneRACE Cohort 3 were defined by two consecutive negative NP/OP PCR tests, clearance by a healthcare professional, or resolution of symptoms. In the prospective study, whole blood, serum and a nasopharyngeal or oropharyngeal swab were collected from each participant by mobile phlebotomists. Over an approximately 2-month period, participants in the prospective study had the option of providing additional blood draws and questionnaires. Prospective study blood samples were shipped either frozen or at room temperature before DNA extraction.

As for this clone: Its antigen remains undetermined. No per-base quality is available; no much larger clone lies one base away.

CDR1 and CDR2, per the germline V gene, are SNHLY and FYNNEI. The CDR3 numbers 12 residues from cysteine through phenylalanine. The sequence is cut down to CDR3 DNA, 36 bases in frame from base 1. From V the trimming removes 8 bases and from J it removes 4 bases, while the gene matches leave 2 bases of the junction unaccounted for. The immunoSEQ Assay, a bias-controlled multiplex PCR, was used to amplify TCRbeta CDR3 regions from genomic DNA. From the authors' description of their analysis: The number of nucleated cells in each sample was estimated from the amplification of reference gene primers within the assay. To quantify the absolute abundance of each unique TCRbeta CDR3 rearrangement, sequence reads were collapsed and filtered. For each sample, productive Simpson clonality was calculated by taking the square root of Simpson's diversity index across productive rearrangements. Imported from immuneACCESS, the table was reduced by TCRdb to in-frame sequences with V and J called. These copies leave out some clones; in studies compared against another copy, an unresolved V gene accounts for under half, and the cause of the remainder is not known. That table is the source of V, J and clone size, and D and trimming were worked out from the DNA. The sample table records 150,000 to 200,000 clones; roughly 90% of these occur just once. Jointly, the top ten make up roughly 0.82% of the sample.

The receptor chain draws on TRBV2 and TRBJ1-2; TRBD1 agrees with 9 junctional bases. The receptor was derived from a woman under 30 who had recovered from COVID-19. The sample comprised PBMCs or T cells enriched from blood (not recorded which). The encoded CDR3 is CASGTGSYGYTF. The nucleotide sequence is given as TGTGCCAGCGGGACAGGGAGCTATGGCTACACCTTC.